One and the same sample provided the 8 T cell receptor beta chains below, sequenced in a study of neurological immune-mediated disorders (dated by TCRdb to between 2018 and 2021). Library preparation employed 5' RACE. Sequenced using an Illumina HiSeq 2500. In-frame beta chains were kept once TCRdb had trimmed the public reads at Q25 with fastp and called clones with MiXCR. Every distinct CDR3 protein forms one entry, paired with its most common genes and DNA. The sample includes roughly 39,000 distinct CDR3 sequences, with approximately 7.2% observed a single time. Together, the top ten hold roughly 5.6% of the sample. The sample consisted of CD4+ T cells from blood. Receptors were obtained from a man aged 45-65 years in good health.

This clonotype showed up many times. The chain links TRBV6-5 to TRBJ1-1, with D hard to call. The CDR3 consists of 12 residues. The germline gives CDR1 MNHEY, CDR2 SVGAGI. The CDR3 DNA reads TGTGCGACGGGTGTGGGTTACACTGAAGCTTTCTTT. It specifies CATGVGYTEAFF.

This clonotype was seen ten or more times. V usage is TRBV4-3 and J usage is TRBJ2-1; TRBD2 might be the D (6 bases). Germline CDR1 and CDR2: LGHNA and YSLEER. This CDR3 comprises 16 residues. V lost 2 bases, J lost 10 bases, and 21 bases lay in between. The CDR3 sequence is CASSQQPGLPSSEQFF. The DNA of the CDR3 is TGCGCCAGCAGCCAACAGCCGGGACTCCCGTCATCCGAGCAGTTCTTC.

This clonotype appeared many times. This chain links TRBV5-1 with TRBJ2-1; D is unclear. There are 14 residues in the CDR3. Trimming removed 4 bases from V and 5 bases from J, with 13 bases in between. Germline V gene lookup returns CDR1 SGHRS and CDR2 YFSETQ. In nucleotides, the CDR3 is TGCGCCAGCAGCCCGACTTGGGCCGACAATGAGCAGTTCTTC. Its protein product is CASSPTWADNEQFF.

The table lists this clonotype with many counts. The chain carries TRBV12-3 or TRBV12-4 and TRBJ2-5; 10 nucleotides agree with TRBD2. The V and J ends lost 4 bases and 2 bases, in that order; junction bases with no gene match: 10. There are 17 residues in the CDR3. The CDR3, as DNA: TGTGCCAGCAGTTGGTCCGGGGTAGCGGGAGGACAAGAGACCCAGTACTTC. The encoded protein is CASSWSGVAGGQETQYF.

The table lists this clonotype with many counts. The V and J genes are TRBV5-1 and TRBJ1-1, with D perhaps matching TRBD1 (5 bases). Germline V gives CDR1 SGHRS, CDR2 YFSETQ. CDR3 length equals 16 residues. The V end was cut by 4 bases, the J end by 2 bases, with 18 bases between. The CDR3 sequence is CASSRDDGGVNTEAFF. As DNA, the CDR3 is TGCGCCAGCAGCCGAGATGACGGGGGAGTCAACACTGAAGCTTTCTTT.

This clonotype came up many times. The chain couples TRBV27 to TRBJ1-1; 7 bases line up with TRBD1. CDR1 and CDR2 (germline): MNHEY, SMNVEV (reference sequence). J gave up 11 bases and V 5 bases, and 5 bases lay outside the gene matches. This CDR3 region has 11 residues. In DNA, the CDR3 is TGTGCCAGCAGTAGACAGGGTAGGGCTTTCTTT. Encoded protein: CASSRQGRAFF.

At least ten counts were recorded for this clonotype. CDR3 DNA sequence: TGCAGTGCTAGTTCTAGCGGGGTCCCGAGTACGCAGTATTTT. Residues: CSASSSGVPSTQYF. This sequence joins TRBV20-1 and TRBJ2-3; 9 bases are shared with TRBD2. From germline, CDR1 is DFQATT and CDR2 SNEGSKA (reference sequence). Germline trimming cut 3 bases from V and 8 bases from J; bases unmatched to any gene: 9. The CDR3 sequence is 14 residues long.

The table lists this clonotype with many counts. This may be a read error, as it is one base from a much larger clone. Since the CDR3 does not end with the conserved phenylalanine or tryptophan, this likely comes from a read error. This chain links TRBV7-2 with TRBJ2-4, with 7 bases lining up with TRBD1. Germline values: CDR1 SGHTA, CDR2 FQGNSA. The J segment lost 3 bases and the V segment lost 5 bases, leaving 4 bases of the junction unmatched. The CDR3 runs to 14 residues. The CDR3 is CASSERDSKNIQYC. As DNA, the CDR3 is TGTGCCAGCAGCGAAAGGGACAGCAAAAACATTCAGTACTGC.